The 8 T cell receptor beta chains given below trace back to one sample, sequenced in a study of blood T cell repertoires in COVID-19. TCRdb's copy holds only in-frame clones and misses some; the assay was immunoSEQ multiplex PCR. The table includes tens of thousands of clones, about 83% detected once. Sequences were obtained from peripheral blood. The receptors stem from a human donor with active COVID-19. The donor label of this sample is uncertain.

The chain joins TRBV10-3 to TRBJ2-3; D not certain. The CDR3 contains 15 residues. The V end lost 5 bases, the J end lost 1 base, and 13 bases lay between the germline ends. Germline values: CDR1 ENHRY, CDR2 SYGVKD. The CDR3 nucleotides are TGTGCCATCAGTTCCCGAGGCGGTGGCACAGATACGCAGTATTTT. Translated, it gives CAISSRGGGTDTQYF.

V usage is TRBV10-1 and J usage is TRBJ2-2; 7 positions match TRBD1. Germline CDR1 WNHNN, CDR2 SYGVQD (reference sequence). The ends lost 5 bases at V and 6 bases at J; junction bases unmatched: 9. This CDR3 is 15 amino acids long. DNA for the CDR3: TGCGCCAGCAGTTTTGACAGGGCGACATCCGGGGAGCTGTTTTTT. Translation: CASSFDRATSGELFF.

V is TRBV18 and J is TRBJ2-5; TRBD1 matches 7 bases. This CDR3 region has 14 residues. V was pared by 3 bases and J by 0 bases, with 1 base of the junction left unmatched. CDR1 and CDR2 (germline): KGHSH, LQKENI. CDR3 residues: CASSPTGNQETQYF. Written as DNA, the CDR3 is TGTGCCAGCTCACCGACAGGGAACCAAGAGACCCAGTACTTC.

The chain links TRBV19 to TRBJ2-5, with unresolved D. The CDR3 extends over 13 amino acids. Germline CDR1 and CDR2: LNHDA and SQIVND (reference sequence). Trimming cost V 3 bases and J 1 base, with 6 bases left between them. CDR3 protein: CASSIHSQETQYF. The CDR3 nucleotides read TGTGCCAGTAGTATTCACAGCCAAGAGACCCAGTACTTC.

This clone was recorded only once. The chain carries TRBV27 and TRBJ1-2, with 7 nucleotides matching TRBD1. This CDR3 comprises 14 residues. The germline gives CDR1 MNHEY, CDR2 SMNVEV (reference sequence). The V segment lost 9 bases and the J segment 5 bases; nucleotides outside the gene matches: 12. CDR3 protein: CASSTRDRFYGYTF. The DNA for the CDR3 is TGTGCCAGTTCGACCCGGGACAGATTTTATGGCTACACCTTC.

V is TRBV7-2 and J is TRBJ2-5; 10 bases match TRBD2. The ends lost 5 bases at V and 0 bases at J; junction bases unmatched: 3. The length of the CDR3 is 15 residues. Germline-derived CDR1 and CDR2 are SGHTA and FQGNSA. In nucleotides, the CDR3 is TGTGCCAGCAGCCTTACTAGCGGGGACCAAGAGACCCAGTACTTC. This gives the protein CASSLTSGDQETQYF.

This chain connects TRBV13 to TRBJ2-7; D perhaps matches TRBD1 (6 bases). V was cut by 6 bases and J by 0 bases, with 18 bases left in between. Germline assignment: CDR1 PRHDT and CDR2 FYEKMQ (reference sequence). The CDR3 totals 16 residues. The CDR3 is CASSYGGTGSSYEQYF. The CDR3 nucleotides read TGTGCCAGCAGTTACGGTGGTACAGGGAGCTCCTACGAGCAGTACTTC.

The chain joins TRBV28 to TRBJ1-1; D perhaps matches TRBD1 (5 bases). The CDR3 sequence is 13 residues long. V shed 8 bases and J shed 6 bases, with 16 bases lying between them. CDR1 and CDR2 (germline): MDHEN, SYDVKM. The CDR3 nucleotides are TGTGCCAGCGGCCATTGGAGGGACGCTGAAGCTTTCTTT. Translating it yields CASGHWRDAEAFF.